This TCR beta chain emerged from a study of T cells in Graves' hyperthyroidism and ophthalmopathy. This clonotype showed up just a few times. Trimming removed 6 bases at V and 5 bases at J, with 17 bases between. The germline V gene has CDR1 SEHNR and CDR2 FQNEAQ (reference sequence). This CDR3 spans 14 amino acids. The CDR3 regions of TCR beta were amplified from RNA transcripts. A first-round RT-PCR of the TCR CDR3 used the HTBI primer set. TCRdb recomputed calls from the multiplex PCR reads with MiXCR, one row per CDR3 protein. Altogether about 510,000 distinct CDR3 sequences are present, approximately 14% being singletons, with the ten largest covering approximately 14%. The authors took PBMCs from 8 to 10 ml fresh peripheral blood.

The chain combines TRBV7-9 with TRBJ2-7, with D possibly matching TRBD1 (6 bases). This sequence was found in a middle-aged woman with Graves' hyperthyroidism. Sequences were obtained from blood. The CDR3 region is CASRRAGALHEQYF. As DNA, the CDR3 is TGTGCCAGCAGACGAGCAGGGGCTTTGCACGAGCAGTACTTC. Supplemented by reference TRBV7-9 and TRBJ2-7, the full variable domain reads DTGVSQNPRHKITKRGQNVTFRCDPISEHNRLYWYRQTLGQGPEFLTYFQNEAQLEKSRLLSDRFSAERPKGSFSTLEIQRTEQGDSAMYLCASRRAGALHEQYFGPGTRLTVT.